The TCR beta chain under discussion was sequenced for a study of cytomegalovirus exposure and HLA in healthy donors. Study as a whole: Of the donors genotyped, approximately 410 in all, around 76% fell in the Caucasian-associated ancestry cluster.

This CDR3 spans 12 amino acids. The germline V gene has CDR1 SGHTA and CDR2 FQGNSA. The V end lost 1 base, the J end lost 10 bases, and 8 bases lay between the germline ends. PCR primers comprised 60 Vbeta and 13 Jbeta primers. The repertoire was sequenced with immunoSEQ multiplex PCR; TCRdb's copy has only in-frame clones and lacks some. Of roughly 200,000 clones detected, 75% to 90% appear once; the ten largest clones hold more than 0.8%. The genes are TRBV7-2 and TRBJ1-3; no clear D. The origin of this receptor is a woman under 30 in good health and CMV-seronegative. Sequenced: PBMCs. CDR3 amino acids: CASSLGPYTIYF. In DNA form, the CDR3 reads TGTGCCAGCAGCTTAGGGCCTTATACCATATATTTT. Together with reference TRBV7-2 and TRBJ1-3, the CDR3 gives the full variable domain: GAGVSQSPSNKVTEKGKDVELRCDPISGHTALYWYRQSLGQGLEFLIYFQGNSAPDKSGLPSDRFSAERTGGSVSTLTIQRTQQEDSAVYLCASSLGPYTIYFGEGSWLTVV.